The rows below give T cell receptor beta chains drawn from one sample of a study of vaccination effects on CD4 cells after COVID-19. Assay: immunoSEQ multiplex PCR; the TCRdb copy retains only in-frame clones and omits some. The sample has some 63,000 clones, 65% to 75% seen once. Their specific antigens are unknown. The specimen was CD4+ T cells from PBMCs cultured without peptide, collected before COVID-19 vaccination. These receptors all stem from a human donor who had a prior SARS-CoV-2 infection. Each CDR3 is given with its conserved first and last residue. The D gene is left open where the match is weak. Size is stated for part of the rows, as once, few or many counts, or as a class when the clone is expanded.

cdr3_length d_call j_call clone_size v_call cdr3_nt cdr3_aa
14 - TRBJ2-1 - TRBV5-8 TGTGCCAGCAGCCTCTGGAGCTCCTACAATGAGCAGTTCTTC CASSLWSSYNEQFF
13 TRBD1 TRBJ1-2 - TRBV12-3/TRBV12-4 TGTGCCAGCAGTACAGGGGAACGCTATGGCTACACCTTC CASSTGERYGYTF
12 - TRBJ1-2 - TRBV2 TGTGCCAGCAGTGAACGGGGCTATGGCTACACCTTC CASSERGYGYTF
17 TRBD1 TRBJ1-6 - TRBV4-2 TGTGCCAGCAGCCAAGTCCCTCTGGCAGGGGGTTCGTCACCCCTCCACTTT CASSQVPLAGGSSPLHF
14 - TRBJ2-3 - TRBV2 TGTGCCAGCAGTGGGAGGAGAAGCACAGATACGCAGTATTTT CASSGRRSTDTQYF
14 TRBD1 TRBJ2-3 - TRBV6-5 TGTGCCAGCAGTTTTAGACAGGGGCACGGATCGCAGTATTTT CASSFRQGHGSQYF
17 TRBD1 TRBJ2-7 - TRBV11-3 TGTGCCAGCAGCTTAGATTCCCGACAGGGTCGCTCCTACGAGCAGTACTTC CASSLDSRQGRSYEQYF
14 - TRBJ1-3 once TRBV11-2 TGTGCCAGCAGCTTAACGGCCGCAATAAACACCATATATTTT CASSLTAAINTIYF
13 - TRBJ1-1 once TRBV4-1 TGCGCCAGCAGCCAAGTCAGGGTCACTGAAGCTTTCTTT CASSQVRVTEAFF
14 TRBD1 TRBJ1-2 - TRBV5-1 TGCGCCAGCAGCGAGGACAGGGGGCGGGAGGGCTACACCTTC CASSEDRGREGYTF
15 TRBD2 TRBJ2-5 - TRBV7-9 TGTGCCAGCAGCCAAATACTAGCGAATCAAGAGACCCAGTACTTC CASSQILANQETQYF
19 - TRBJ2-7 - TRBV18 TGTGCCAGCTCACCAGGTCCCCAGACCGGTCACAGTTATACCTACGAGCAGTACTTC CASSPGPQTGHSYTYEQYF
16 - TRBJ1-3 once TRBV5-1 TGCGCCAGCAGCCCGGACCGACTCGGCTCTGGAAACACCATATATTTT CASSPDRLGSGNTIYF
11 - TRBJ2-7 - TRBV5-1 TGCGCCAGCAGCTTGACCTACGAGCAGTACTTC CASSLTYEQYF
14 - TRBJ1-5 few TRBV2 TGTGCCAGCAGTGAAGGGCAGGGAGAGCAGCCCCAGCATTTT CASSEGQGEQPQHF
14 TRBD2 TRBJ2-1 - TRBV5-1 TGCGCCAGCAGCGTCGGCGGGGGGGACAATGAGCAGTTCTTC CASSVGGGDNEQFF
16 - TRBJ2-6 - TRBV7-2 TGTGCCAGCAGCTTATACATAAGCTCTGGGGCCAACGTCCTGACTTTC CASSLYISSGANVLTF
15 - TRBJ2-7 - TRBV6-1 TGTGCCAGCAGTGAATCGGGTCAGAGATACTACGAGCAGTACTTC CASSESGQRYYEQYF
14 - TRBJ2-6 - TRBV11-3 TGTGCCAGCAGCGCAATCGCTGGGGCCAACGTCCTGACTTTC CASSAIAGANVLTF
15 TRBD1 TRBJ1-2 - TRBV5-4 TGTGCCAGCAGCTCCGGGACAGACTTCTACTATGGCTACACCTTC CASSSGTDFYYGYTF
15 TRBD1 TRBJ2-5 - TRBV5-4 TGTGCCAGCAGCTTGATACAGGGGGCTGGAGAGACCCAGTACTTC CASSLIQGAGETQYF
11 - TRBJ2-3 - TRBV20-1 TGCAGTGCTAGTCGCACAGATACGCAGTATTTT CSASRTDTQYF
15 - TRBJ2-4 - TRBV2 TGTGCCAGCAGTGCGGGGGCCCTAGCCAAAAACATTCAGTACTTC CASSAGALAKNIQYF
15 TRBD1 TRBJ2-1 - TRBV15 TGTGCCACCAGCAAACGACAGGGGGCAGAAAATGAGCAGTTCTTC CATSKRQGAENEQFF
15 - TRBJ1-2 few TRBV7-9 TGTGCCAGCAGCGGAAACAGGGAATTGAGGGATGGCTACACCTTC CASSGNRELRDGYTF
12 - TRBJ2-2 - TRBV27 TGTGCCAGCAGTTTGCGGACCGGGGAGCTGTTTTTT CASSLRTGELFF
16 TRBD1 TRBJ2-4 - TRBV5-6 TGTGCCAGCAGCTTTTTGGGACAGGCAGCCAAAAACATTCAGTACTTC CASSFLGQAAKNIQYF
12 - TRBJ2-1 - TRBV5-5 TGTGCCAGCAGCTTAGTTTGGACTGAGCAGTTCTTC CASSLVWTEQFF
12 TRBD2 TRBJ2-7 - TRBV2 TGTGCCAGCCGGGCGGGGGGATACGAGCAGTACTTC CASRAGGYEQYF
16 TRBD2 TRBJ2-5 - TRBV6-2/TRBV6-3 TGTGCCAGCAGCCATGGACTAGCGGGATCCCAAGAGACCCAGTACTTC CASSHGLAGSQETQYF
17 TRBD1 TRBJ1-2 few TRBV10-3 TGTGCCATCAGTGATTTAACGCGCAAGGGACAGTATAATGGCTACACCTTC CAISDLTRKGQYNGYTF
14 TRBD1 TRBJ2-1 - TRBV28 TGTGCCAGCAGTCCAGGGACAGGGGACAATGAGCAGTTCTTC CASSPGTGDNEQFF
16 - TRBJ1-3 - TRBV3-1/TRBV3-2 TGTGCCAGCAGCCAACAAGTGATGTCCTTTGGAAACACCATATATTTT CASSQQVMSFGNTIYF
13 - TRBJ2-7 - TRBV7-2 TGTGCCAGCAAGAGAAACCCTTCCTACGAGCAGTACTTC CASKRNPSYEQYF
14 TRBD1 TRBJ2-2 - TRBV25-1 TGTGCCATAATCCGGGACAGAAACACCGGGGAGCTGTTTTTT CAIIRDRNTGELFF
14 - TRBJ2-5 - TRBV11-3 TGTGCCAGCAGCTTCCGGGGAACTCTTGAGACCCAGTACTTC CASSFRGTLETQYF
17 TRBD1 TRBJ1-1 - TRBV15 TGTGCCACCAGCAGCCGGATCTATCAGGGGGAGAGCACTGAAGCTTTCTTT CATSSRIYQGESTEAFF
13 TRBD1 TRBJ2-5 - TRBV27 TGTGCCAGCAGGACAGGGGAATTTGCGACCCAGTACTTC CASRTGEFATQYF
15 - TRBJ2-6 - TRBV9 TGTGCCAGCAGCGTAATGACTACTGGGGCCAACGTCCTGACTTTC CASSVMTTGANVLTF
13 - TRBJ1-2 - TRBV2 TGTGCCAGCAGTGGACAGCGGGACCCTGGCTACACCTTC CASSGQRDPGYTF
15 TRBD1 TRBJ1-5 few TRBV2 TGTGCCAGCAGTGGCGACAGGGGGCATCGTCAGCCCCAGCATTTT CASSGDRGHRQPQHF
18 TRBD2 TRBJ2-1 - TRBV19 TGTGCCAGTAGACTCCGCGGGACTAGCGTTTATTCCTACAATGAGCAGTTCTTC CASRLRGTSVYSYNEQFF